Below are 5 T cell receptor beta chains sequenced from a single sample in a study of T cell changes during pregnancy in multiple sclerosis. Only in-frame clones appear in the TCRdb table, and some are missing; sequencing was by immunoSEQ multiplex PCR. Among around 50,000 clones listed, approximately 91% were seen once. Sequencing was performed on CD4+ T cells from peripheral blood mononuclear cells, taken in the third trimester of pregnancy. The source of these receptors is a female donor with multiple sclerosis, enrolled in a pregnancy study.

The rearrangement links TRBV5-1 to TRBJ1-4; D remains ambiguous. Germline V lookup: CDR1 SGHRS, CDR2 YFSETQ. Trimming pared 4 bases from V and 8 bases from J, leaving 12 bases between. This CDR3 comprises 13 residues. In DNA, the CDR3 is TGCGCCAGCAGCCCTGAGAGGAGGGAAAAACTGTTTTTT. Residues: CASSPERREKLFF.

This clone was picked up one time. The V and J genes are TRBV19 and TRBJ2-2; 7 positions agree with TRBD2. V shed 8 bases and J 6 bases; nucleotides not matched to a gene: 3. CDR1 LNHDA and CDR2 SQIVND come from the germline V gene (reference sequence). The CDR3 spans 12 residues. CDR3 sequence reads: CASAGVPGELFF. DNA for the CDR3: TGTGCCAGTGCGGGGGTTCCCGGGGAGCTGTTTTTT.

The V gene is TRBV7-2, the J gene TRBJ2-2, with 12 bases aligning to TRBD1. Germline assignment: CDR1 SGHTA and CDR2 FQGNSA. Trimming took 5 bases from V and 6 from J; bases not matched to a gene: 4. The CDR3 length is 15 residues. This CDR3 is CASSSRDRGPGELFF. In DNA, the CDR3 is TGTGCCAGCAGCAGCCGGGACAGGGGGCCCGGGGAGCTGTTTTTT. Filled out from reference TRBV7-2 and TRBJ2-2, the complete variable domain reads GAGVSQSPSNKVTEKGKDVELRCDPISGHTALYWYRQSLGQGLEFLIYFQGNSAPDKSGLPSDRFSAERTGGSVSTLTIQRTQQEDSAVYLCASSSRDRGPGELFFGEGSRLTVL.

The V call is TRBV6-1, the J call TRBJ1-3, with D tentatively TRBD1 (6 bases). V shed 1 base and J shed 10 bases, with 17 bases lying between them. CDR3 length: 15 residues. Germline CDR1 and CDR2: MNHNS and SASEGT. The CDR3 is CASSEDQGFVGTIYF. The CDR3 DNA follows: TGTGCCAGCAGTGAAGACCAGGGGTTTGTTGGGACCATATATTTT.

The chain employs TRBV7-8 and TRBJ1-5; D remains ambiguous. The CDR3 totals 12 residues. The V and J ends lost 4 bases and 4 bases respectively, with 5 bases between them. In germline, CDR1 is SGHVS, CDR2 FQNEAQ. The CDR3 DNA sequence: TGTGCCAGCAGCTCTCTTAATCAGCCCCAGCATTTT. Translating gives CASSSLNQPQHF.